Included here is one T cell receptor (beta chain) sequence, with context. The data were taken from a study of blood T cell repertoires in COVID-19. Overall study: Italy, Spain and the United States were the sources of the convalescent and acute COVID-19 samples. Sample material is recorded as cDNA or gDNA derived from T cells, B-cell-depleted T cells, or PBMCs.

In the original analysis: Estimates of nucleated cell counts were drawn from the amplification of reference gene primers. The assay was immunoSEQ multiplex PCR, and TCRdb's table has in-frame clones only and misses some. The V and J calls and the clone size are those of that table, but D and trimming were determined from the DNA. The top ten hold roughly 13% of the sample, which has approximately 160,000 clones, about 85% seen once. Germline CDR1 and CDR2: LNHDA and SQIVND (reference sequence). With V trimmed by 5 bases and J by 4 bases, 1 base remained unmatched. The CDR3 has 14 residues. The gene calls are TRBV19 and TRBJ2-2, with 10 bases fitting TRBD2. The clonotype comes from a man between 65 and 79 years old who had recovered from COVID-19. Material: peripheral blood. The CDR3 coding sequence is TGTGCCAGTAGTCCTAGCGGGAGCACCGGGGAGCTGTTTTTT. This sequence encodes CASSPSGSTGELFF.